This T cell receptor beta chain was retrieved from a study of glioma-infiltrating T cells after dendritic cell vaccination. General observations from the study: No direct clonality-survival link was found; a diverse polyclonal response may matter.

Regarding this clone: What it binds is unknown.

The method was immunoSEQ multiplex PCR; TCRdb's version includes in-frame clones alone and lacks a portion of them. The table records roughly 50,000 clones, about 88% of them present only once. This sample's time point: after dendritic cell vaccination, including at tumor progression/relapse. There are 15 residues in the CDR3. V was shortened by 5 bases and J by 5 bases, with 16 bases between the two germline ends. Germline CDR1 and CDR2: LNHNV and YYDKDF (reference sequence). This clonotype was obtained from a human donor with glioblastoma. The rearrangement uses TRBV15 and TRBJ2-1; D possibly corresponds to TRBD2 (6 bases). This specimen consisted of blood, obtained after dendritic cell vaccination. This chain's CDR3 is CATSGDFEPNNEQFF. The CDR3 coding sequence is TGTGCCACCAGCGGGGACTTTGAGCCGAACAATGAGCAGTTCTTC.